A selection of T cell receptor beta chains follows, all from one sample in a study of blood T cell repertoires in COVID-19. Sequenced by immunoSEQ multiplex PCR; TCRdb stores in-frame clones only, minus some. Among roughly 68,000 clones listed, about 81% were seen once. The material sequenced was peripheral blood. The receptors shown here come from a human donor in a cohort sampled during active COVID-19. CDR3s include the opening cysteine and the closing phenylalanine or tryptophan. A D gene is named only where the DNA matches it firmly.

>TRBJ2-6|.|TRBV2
CASSDKQGANVLTF
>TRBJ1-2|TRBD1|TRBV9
CASSPTGTGAGGYTF
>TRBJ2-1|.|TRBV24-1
CATSDARSPYNEQFF
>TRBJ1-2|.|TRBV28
CASSLSPGHNNYGYTF
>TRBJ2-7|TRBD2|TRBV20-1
CSASGLAAYEQYF
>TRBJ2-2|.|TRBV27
CASSLTAGSTGELFF
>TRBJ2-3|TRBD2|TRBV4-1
CASSQYAASGKDTQYF
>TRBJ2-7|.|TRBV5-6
CASSLSSREQYF
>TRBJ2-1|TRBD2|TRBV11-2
CASSLRPGLAGVENEQFF
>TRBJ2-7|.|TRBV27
CASSFGQDYEQYF
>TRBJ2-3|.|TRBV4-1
CASSQVTISTDTQYF
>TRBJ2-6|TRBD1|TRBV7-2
CASSSTGQYSGANVLTF
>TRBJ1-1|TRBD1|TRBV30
CAWRWGTGGNTEAFF
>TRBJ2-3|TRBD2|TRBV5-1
CASRASGSQTDTQYF
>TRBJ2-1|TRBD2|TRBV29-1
CSVDPITLAGESPLYNEQFF
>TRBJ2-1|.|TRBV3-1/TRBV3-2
CASSQDWFQGFDEQFF
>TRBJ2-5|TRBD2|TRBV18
CASSLGLAGNQETQYF
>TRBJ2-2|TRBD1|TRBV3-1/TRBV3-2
CASSQGQGASRPPGELFF
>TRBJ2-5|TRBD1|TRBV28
CASSFWPGGETQYF
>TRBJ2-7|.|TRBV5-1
CASSPPTSYEQYF
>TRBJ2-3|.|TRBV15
CATSRDSFGRYSTDTQYF
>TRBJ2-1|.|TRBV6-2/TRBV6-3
CASSPLGLNEQFF
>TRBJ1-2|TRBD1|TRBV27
CASSRDRAHGYTF
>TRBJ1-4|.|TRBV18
CASSPGSTNEKLFF
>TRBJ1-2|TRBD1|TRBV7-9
CASSFDRGNYGYTF
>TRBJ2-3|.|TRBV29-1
CSVEAYDTQYF
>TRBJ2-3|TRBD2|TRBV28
CASSRTDTILAEAAGTQYF
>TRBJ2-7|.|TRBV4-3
CASSQDLGGEQYF
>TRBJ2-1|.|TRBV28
CASSFRGGFNNEQFF
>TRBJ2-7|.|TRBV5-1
CASSLTGTSYEQYF
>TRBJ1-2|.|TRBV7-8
CASSLDGAGIYGYTF
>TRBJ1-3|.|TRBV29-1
CSVEDFGDSGNTIYF
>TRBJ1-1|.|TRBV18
CASSRDITEAFF
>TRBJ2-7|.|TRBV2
CASSEGPADYEQYF
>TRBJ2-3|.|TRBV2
CASSGERTDTQYF
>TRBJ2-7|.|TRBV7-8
CASSAGRNYYEQYF
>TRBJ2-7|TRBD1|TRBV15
CATSSLTGAEQYF
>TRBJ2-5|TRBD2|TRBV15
CATSRDLSSGSETQYF
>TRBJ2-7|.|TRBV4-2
CASSQAEGTGYEQYF
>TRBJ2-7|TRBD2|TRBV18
CASSPASGSYEQYF
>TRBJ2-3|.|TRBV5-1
CASSSTLADTQYF
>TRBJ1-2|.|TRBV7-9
CASSLTTGNYGYTF
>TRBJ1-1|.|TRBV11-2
CASSLAGQHMNTEAFF
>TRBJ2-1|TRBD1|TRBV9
CASSVGWTGGNEQFF
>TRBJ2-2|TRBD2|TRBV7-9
CASSSTSGANTGELFF
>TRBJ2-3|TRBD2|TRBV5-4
CASSLVTSGITDTQYF
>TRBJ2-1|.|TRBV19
CASSMRENEQFF
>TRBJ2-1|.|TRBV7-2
CASSLGDSGGEQFF
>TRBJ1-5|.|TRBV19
CASNRRESNQPQHF
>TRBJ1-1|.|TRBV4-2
CASSQVQNTEAFF
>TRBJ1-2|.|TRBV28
CASSLRSYGYTF
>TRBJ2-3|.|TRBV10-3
CAISDTRAGTDTQYF
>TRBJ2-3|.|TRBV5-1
CASSLAGYGDTQYF
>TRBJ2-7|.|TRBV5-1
CASSDAQGYEQYF
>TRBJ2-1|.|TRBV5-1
CASSPSKGIEQFF